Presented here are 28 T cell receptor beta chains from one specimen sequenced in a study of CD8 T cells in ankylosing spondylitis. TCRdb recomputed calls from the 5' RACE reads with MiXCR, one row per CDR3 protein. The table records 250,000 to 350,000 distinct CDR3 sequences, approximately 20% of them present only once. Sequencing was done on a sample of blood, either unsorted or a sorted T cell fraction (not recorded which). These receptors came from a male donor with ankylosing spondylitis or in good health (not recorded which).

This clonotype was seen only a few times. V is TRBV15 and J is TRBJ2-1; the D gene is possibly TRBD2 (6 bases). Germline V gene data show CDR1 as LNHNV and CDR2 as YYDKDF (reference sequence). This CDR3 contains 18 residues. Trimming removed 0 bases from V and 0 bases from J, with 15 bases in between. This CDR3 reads CATSRDFGAGSSYNEQFF. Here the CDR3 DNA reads TGTGCCACCAGCAGAGATTTCGGGGCGGGGAGCTCCTACAATGAGCAGTTCTTC.

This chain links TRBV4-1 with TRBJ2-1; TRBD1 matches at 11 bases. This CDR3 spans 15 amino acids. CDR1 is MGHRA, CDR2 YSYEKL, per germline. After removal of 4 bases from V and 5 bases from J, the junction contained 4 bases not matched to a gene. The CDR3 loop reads CASSPGQGANNEQFF. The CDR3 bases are TGCGCCAGCAGCCCCGGACAGGGGGCGAACAATGAGCAGTTCTTC.

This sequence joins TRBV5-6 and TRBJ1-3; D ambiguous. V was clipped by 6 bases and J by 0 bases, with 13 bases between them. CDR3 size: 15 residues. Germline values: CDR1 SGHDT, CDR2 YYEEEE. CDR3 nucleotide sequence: TGTGCCAGCACGGTGTCGGGCTACTCTGGAAACACCATATATTTT. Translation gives CASTVSGYSGNTIYF.

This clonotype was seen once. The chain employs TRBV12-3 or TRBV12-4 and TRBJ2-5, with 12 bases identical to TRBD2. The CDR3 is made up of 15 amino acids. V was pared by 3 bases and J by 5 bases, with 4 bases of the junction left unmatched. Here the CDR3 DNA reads TGTGCCAGCAGTTTTGCTAGCGGGGGGGCCGAGACCCAGTACTTC. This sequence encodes CASSFASGGAETQYF.

The DNA for the CDR3 is TGTGCCATCAGTGAGTCGGGACAGAAGAACACCGGGGAGCTGTTTTTT. Protein sequence: CAISESGQKNTGELFF. The chain carries TRBV10-3 and TRBJ2-2; 7 positions match TRBD1. Germline CDR1 is ENHRY and CDR2 is SYGVKD. V trimming: 0 bases; J trimming: 1 base; junction bases outside the gene matches: 2. This CDR3 has 16 amino acids.

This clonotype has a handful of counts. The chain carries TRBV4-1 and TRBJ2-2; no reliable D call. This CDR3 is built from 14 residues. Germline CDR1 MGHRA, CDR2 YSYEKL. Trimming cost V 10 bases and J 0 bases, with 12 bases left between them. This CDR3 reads CATQRDANTGELFF. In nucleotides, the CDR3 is TGCGCCACACAGCGAGACGCGAACACCGGGGAGCTGTTTTTT.

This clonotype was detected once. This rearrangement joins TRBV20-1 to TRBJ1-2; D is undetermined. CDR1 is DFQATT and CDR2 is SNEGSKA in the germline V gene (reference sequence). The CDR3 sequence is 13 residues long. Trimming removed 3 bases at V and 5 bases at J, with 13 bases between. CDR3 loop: CSARRGDKYGYTF. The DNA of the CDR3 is TGCAGTGCTAGGCGAGGTGATAAGTATGGCTACACCTTC.

The CDR3 sequence is CASSQGPSGANVLTF. The CDR3 bases are TGTGCCAGCAGCCAAGGGCCTTCTGGGGCCAACGTCCTGACTTTC. This chain joins TRBV3-1 and TRBJ2-6; D not resolved. This CDR3 has 15 amino acids. Germline CDR1 and CDR2: LGHDT and YNNKEL (reference sequence). Trimming removed 1 base from V and 1 base from J, with 5 bases in between.

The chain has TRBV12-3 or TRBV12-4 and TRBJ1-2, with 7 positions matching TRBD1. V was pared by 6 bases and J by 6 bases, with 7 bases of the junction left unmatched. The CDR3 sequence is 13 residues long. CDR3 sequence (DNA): TGTGCCAGCAGGACGAGGACAGGAAATGGCTACACCTTC. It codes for CASRTRTGNGYTF.

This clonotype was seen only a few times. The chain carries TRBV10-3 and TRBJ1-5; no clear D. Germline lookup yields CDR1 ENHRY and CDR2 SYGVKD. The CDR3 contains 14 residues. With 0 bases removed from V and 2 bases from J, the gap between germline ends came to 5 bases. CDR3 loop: CAISESSGNQPQHF. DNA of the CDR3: TGTGCCATCAGTGAGTCCTCGGGCAATCAGCCCCAGCATTTT.

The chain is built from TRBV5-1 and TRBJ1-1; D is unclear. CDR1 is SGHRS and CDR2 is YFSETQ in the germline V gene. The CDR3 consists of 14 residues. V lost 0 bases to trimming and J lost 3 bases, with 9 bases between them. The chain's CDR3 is CASSLASSDTEAFF. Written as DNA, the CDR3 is TGCGCCAGCAGCTTGGCCAGTTCAGACACTGAAGCTTTCTTT.

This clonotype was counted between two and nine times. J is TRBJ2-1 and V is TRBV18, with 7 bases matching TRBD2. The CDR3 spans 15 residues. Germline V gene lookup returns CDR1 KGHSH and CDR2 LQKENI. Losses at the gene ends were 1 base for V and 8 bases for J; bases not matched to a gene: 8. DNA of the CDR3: TGTGCCAGCTCACCACTTGGACTAGAGTCGCATGAGCAGTTCTTC. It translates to CASSPLGLESHEQFF.

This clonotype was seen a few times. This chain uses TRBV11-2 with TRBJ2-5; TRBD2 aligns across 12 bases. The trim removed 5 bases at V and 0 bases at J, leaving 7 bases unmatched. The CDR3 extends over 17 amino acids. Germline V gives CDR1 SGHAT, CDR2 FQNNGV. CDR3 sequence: CASSPGLAGNHQETQYF. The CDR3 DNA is TGTGCCAGCAGCCCCGGACTAGCGGGGAACCACCAAGAGACCCAGTACTTC.

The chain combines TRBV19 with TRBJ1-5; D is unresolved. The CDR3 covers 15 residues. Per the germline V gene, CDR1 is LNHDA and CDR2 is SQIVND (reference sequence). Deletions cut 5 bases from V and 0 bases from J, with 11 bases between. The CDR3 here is CASSSRGVSNQPQHF. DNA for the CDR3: TGTGCCAGTAGTTCCAGAGGAGTTAGCAATCAGCCCCAGCATTTT. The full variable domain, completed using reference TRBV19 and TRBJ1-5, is DGGITQSPKYLFRKEGQNVTLSCEQNLNHDAMYWYRQDPGQGLRLIYYSQIVNDFQKGDIAEGYSVSREKKESFPLTVTSAQKNPTAFYLCASSSRGVSNQPQHFGDGTRLSIL.

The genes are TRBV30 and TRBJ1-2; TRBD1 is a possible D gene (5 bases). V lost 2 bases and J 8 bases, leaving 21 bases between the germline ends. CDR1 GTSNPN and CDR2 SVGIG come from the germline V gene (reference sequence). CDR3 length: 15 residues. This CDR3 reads CAWSLLHSGLGGYTF. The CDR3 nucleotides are TGTGCCTGGAGTTTGCTGCACTCAGGGCTGGGAGGCTACACCTTC.

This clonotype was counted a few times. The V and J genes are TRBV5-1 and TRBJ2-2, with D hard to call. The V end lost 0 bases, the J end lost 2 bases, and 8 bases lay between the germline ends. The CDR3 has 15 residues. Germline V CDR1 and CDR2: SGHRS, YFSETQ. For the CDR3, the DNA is TGCGCCAGCAGCTTGGTGTCTGTAAACACCGGGGAGCTGTTTTTT. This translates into CASSLVSVNTGELFF.

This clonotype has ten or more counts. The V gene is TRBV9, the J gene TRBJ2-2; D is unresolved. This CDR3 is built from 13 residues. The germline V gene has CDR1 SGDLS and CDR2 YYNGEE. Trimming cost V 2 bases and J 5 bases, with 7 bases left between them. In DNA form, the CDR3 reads TGTGCCAGCAGCGTCCGTCTAACCGGGGAGCTGTTTTTT. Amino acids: CASSVRLTGELFF.

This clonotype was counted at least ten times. The CDR3 bases are TGCAGTGCTAGAGATCAGGCAAGCGGGCCTGGAGCTTTCTTT. Translating it yields CSARDQASGPGAFF. This rearrangement joins TRBV20-1 to TRBJ1-1; D remains ambiguous. CDR3 length equals 14 residues. V lost 0 bases and J lost 10, with 18 bases in between. The germline V gene has CDR1 DFQATT and CDR2 SNEGSKA (reference sequence).

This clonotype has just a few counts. CDR3 sequence: CSVEGTLEQFF. The CDR3 DNA sequence: TGCAGCGTTGAGGGGACACTAGAGCAGTTCTTC. This sequence joins TRBV29-1 and TRBJ2-1; possibly TRBD1 for D (6 bases). CDR3 length: 11 residues. In germline, CDR1 is SQVTM, CDR2 ANQGSEA. V was shortened by 3 bases and J by 10 bases, with 10 bases between the two germline ends.

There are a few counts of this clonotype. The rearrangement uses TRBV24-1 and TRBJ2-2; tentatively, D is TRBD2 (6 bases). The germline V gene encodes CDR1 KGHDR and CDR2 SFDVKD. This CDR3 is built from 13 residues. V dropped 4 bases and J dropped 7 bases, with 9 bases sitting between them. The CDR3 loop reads CATSEPGVGELFF. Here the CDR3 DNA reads TGTGCCACCAGTGAGCCGGGGGTCGGGGAGCTGTTTTTT.

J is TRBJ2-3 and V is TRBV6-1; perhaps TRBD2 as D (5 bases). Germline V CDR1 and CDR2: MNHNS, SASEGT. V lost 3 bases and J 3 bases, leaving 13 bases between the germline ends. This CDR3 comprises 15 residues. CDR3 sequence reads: CASSDQEVVTDTQYF. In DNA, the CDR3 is TGTGCCAGCAGTGACCAGGAGGTCGTTACAGATACGCAGTATTTT.

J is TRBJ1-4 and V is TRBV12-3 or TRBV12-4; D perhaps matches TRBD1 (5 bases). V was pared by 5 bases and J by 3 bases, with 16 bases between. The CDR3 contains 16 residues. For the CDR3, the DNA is TGTGCCAGCAGTCACATCAAGAGGGGTTCTAATGAAAAACTGTTTTTT. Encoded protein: CASSHIKRGSNEKLFF.

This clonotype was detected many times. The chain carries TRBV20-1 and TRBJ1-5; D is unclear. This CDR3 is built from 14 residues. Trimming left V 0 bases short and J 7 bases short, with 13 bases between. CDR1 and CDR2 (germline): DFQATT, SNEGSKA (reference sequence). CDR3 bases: TGCAGTGCTAGAGATAGCAGGAGTCCCCAGCCCCAGCATTTT. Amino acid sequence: CSARDSRSPQPQHF.

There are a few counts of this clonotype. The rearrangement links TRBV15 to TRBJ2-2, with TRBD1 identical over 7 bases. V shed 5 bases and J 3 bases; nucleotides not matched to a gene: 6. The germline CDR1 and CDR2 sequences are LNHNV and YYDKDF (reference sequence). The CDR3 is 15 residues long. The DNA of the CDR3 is TGTGCCACCAGCCGACAGGGACGGGACACCGGGGAGCTGTTTTTT. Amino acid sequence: CATSRQGRDTGELFF. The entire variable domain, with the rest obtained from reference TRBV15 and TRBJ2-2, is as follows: DAMVIQNPRYQVTQFGKPVTLSCSQTLNHNVMYWYQQKSSQAPKLLFHYYDKDFNNEADTPDNFQSRRPNTSFCFLDIRSPGLGDTAMYLCATSRQGRDTGELFFGEGSRLTVL.

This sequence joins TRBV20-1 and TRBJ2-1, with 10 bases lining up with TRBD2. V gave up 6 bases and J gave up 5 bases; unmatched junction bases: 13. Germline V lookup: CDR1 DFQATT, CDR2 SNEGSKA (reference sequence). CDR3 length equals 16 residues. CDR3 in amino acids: CSAYPSGRPFDNEQFF. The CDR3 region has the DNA TGCAGTGCCTACCCTAGCGGGAGACCCTTCGACAATGAGCAGTTCTTC.

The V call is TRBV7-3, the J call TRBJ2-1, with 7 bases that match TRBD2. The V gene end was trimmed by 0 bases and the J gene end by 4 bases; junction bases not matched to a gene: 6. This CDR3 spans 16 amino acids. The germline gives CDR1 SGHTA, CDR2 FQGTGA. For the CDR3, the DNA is TGTGCCAGCAGCTTAACGTCACTAGCGCTATACAATGAGCAGTTCTTC. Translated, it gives CASSLTSLALYNEQFF.

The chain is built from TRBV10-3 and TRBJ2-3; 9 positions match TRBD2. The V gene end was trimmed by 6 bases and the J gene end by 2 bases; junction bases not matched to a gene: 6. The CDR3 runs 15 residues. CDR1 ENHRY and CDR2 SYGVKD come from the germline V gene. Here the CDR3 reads CAISLAGANTDTQYF. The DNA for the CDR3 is TGTGCCATCAGCTTAGCGGGGGCCAACACAGATACGCAGTATTTT.

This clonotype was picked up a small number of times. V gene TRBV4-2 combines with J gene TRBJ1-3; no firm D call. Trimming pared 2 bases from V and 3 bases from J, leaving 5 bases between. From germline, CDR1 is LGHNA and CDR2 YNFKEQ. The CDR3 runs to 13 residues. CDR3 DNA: TGTGCCAGCAGCCAATCAATTGGAAACACCATATATTTT. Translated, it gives CASSQSIGNTIYF.